This T cell receptor beta chain was observed in a study of cytomegalovirus exposure and HLA in healthy donors. Profiling relied on immunoSEQ multiplex PCR, and the TCRdb table lists in-frame clones only, not all of them. The sample lists 150,000 to 200,000 clones, 95% to 96% seen once, with 0.8% to 1% in the top ten. V was pared by 6 bases and J by 11 bases, with 19 bases between. The CDR3 contains 14 residues. CDR1 is MGHDK and CDR2 is SYGVNS in the germline V gene. The TCR originated in a woman under 30 in good health and CMV-seronegative. Sample: PBMCs. The rearrangement uses TRBV25-1 and TRBJ1-4; possible D gene TRBD1, 6 bases. CDR3 residues: CASRGEGGSRKLFF. CDR3 coding DNA: TGTGCCAGCAGGGGAGAAGGGGGTTCGAGGAAACTGTTTTTT.